Listed here is a single T cell receptor (beta chain). The antigen is undetermined. The CDR3 consists of 12 residues. Germline V gives CDR1 WSHSY, CDR2 SAAADI. The V end lost 5 bases, the J end lost 6 bases, and 11 bases lay between the germline ends. This table comes from immunoSEQ multiplex PCR, and its TCRdb copy is limited to in-frame clones, with some not included. The sample has 150,000 to 250,000 clones, around 70% seen once. The data derive from a study of cytotoxic CD8 clonotypes in ibrutinib-treated CLL. As for the study in general: Patient counts were around 12 relapsed/refractory, over 14 treatment-naive and 17 to 18 IGHV unmutated. Overall study findings and caveats: Stable or contracted on treatment, public clonotypes were also uncommon. Patients showed higher baseline clonality than age-matched healthy donors, and it tracked circulating CD8+ T-cell counts.

The material sequenced was PBMCs, taken after 24 months of ibrutinib treatment. The V gene is TRBV10-2, the J gene TRBJ2-7, with D possibly being TRBD2 (7 bases). The origin of this receptor is a human donor with chronic lymphocytic leukemia. DNA of the CDR3: TGCGCCAGCAGTCTAAGGGGGGGCGAGCAGTACTTC. Protein sequence: CASSLRGGEQYF.